This TCR beta chain was profiled in a study of shared clonotypes between healthy human individuals. Germline assignment: CDR1 SGHVS and CDR2 FQNEAQ. Trimming took 1 base from V and 5 from J, leaving 8 bases between them. This CDR3 spans 13 amino acids. Replicate PCRs run on sorted subsets employed 200 ng DNA, roughly 30,000 T cell genomes. Original processing notes: Without quality scores, immunoSEQ junctional reads could not be filtered like full-length reads. Generated by immunoSEQ multiplex PCR, the TCRdb table keeps only in-frame clones and is missing some. The V and J calls and the clone size are those of that table, but D and trimming were determined from the DNA. The sample lists about 2.3 million clones; approximately 95% were seen once.

Input material: naive CD4+ T cells from PBMCs. The subset: CD45RA+ positively selected. This chain links TRBV7-8 with TRBJ2-5; D is ambiguous. This receptor was identified in a young man in good health. Some clones in this sample may be carry-over from other donors' samples. The CDR3 nucleotides read TGTGCCAGCAGCTTAGAGGATGGTGAGACCCAGTACTTC. Its translation: CASSLEDGETQYF. Using reference TRBV7-8 and TRBJ2-5 for the parts outside the CDR3, the full variable domain is GAGVSQSPRYKVAKRGQDVALRCDPISGHVSLFWYQQALGQGPEFLTYFQNEAQLDKSGLPSDRFFAERPEGSVSTLKIQRTQQEDSAVYLCASSLEDGETQYFGPGTRLLVL.